This T cell receptor (beta chain) was retrieved from a study of shared clonotypes between healthy human individuals. Study background: CD4 naive and CD4 memory each took three plates per donor, while CD8 naive took two and CD8 memory one. Study conclusions and caveats: Shared clonotypes: about 5.3% naive CD4, around 3.4% naive CD8, 2.3% memory CD4, 0.35% to 0.5% memory CD8.

This table comes from immunoSEQ multiplex PCR, and its TCRdb copy is limited to in-frame clones, with some not included. This table has 2 million to 3 million clones, roughly 93% appearing once. In its sample, this clone was seen once. Its antigen is as yet unknown. CDR3 length: 16 residues. Germline CDR1 and CDR2: SGHRS and YFSETQ. V was pared by 0 bases and J by 5 bases, with 17 bases between. The TCR comes from a man between 18 and 35 years old in good health. Some clones in this sample may be carry-over from other donors' samples. The V gene is TRBV5-1, the J gene TRBJ1-1; possible D gene TRBD1, 6 bases. Sample: naive CD4+ T cells from PBMCs. Indicated subset: CD45RA+ positively selected. The CDR3 region is CASSLVPPQQGTEAFF. CDR3 bases: TGCGCCAGCAGCTTGGTTCCCCCCCAGCAGGGGACTGAAGCTTTCTTT.